This T cell receptor beta chain stems from a study of T cell repertoires in cytomegalovirus infection. TCRdb reprocessed the reads via MiXCR and lists one record per CDR3 protein. This table has fewer than 300,000 distinct CDR3 sequences, more than 20% appearing once. This CDR3 contains 16 residues. The germline gives CDR1 SGHAT, CDR2 FQNNGV. The J segment lost 4 bases and the V segment lost 2 bases, leaving 5 bases of the junction unmatched. This clonotype was obtained from a human donor in good health (CMV status not recorded). Some clones in this sample may be carry-over from other donors' samples. This chain joins TRBV11-2 and TRBJ2-3; 11 bases fit TRBD2. The sequencing sample was made of PBMCs. This chain's CDR3 is CASSLLTSGSPDTQYF. The CDR3 nucleotides are TGTGCCAGCAGCTTATTAACTAGCGGGAGCCCAGATACGCAGTATTTT.